The 24 T cell receptor beta chains listed next were all sequenced from one sample in a study of OX40 agonist ivuxolimab in advanced cancers. Only in-frame clones appear in the TCRdb table, and some are missing; sequencing was by immunoSEQ multiplex PCR. The repertoire holds about 63,000 clones, with around 85% as singletons. The sample consisted of CD4+ or CD8+ T cells sorted from blood, taken in a trial of the OX40 agonist ivuxolimab. The receptors were gathered from an adult with an advanced solid tumor such as melanoma, head and neck, liver or kidney cancer.

The gene calls are TRBV30 and TRBJ2-1; 8 positions match TRBD2. The V and J ends lost 5 bases and 5 bases, in that order; junction bases with no gene match: 8. Looked up from germline, CDR1 is GTSNPN and CDR2 is SVGIG (reference sequence). The CDR3 length is 14 residues. The CDR3 is CAWGLAGLNNEQFF. Here the CDR3 DNA reads TGTGCCTGGGGTTTAGCGGGACTCAACAATGAGCAGTTCTTC.

V and J are TRBV7-3 and TRBJ2-1; D is unclear. The CDR3 spans 15 residues. The germline V gene has CDR1 SGHTA and CDR2 FQGTGA. The ends were cut back, 4 bases at V and 1 base at J, with 11 bases in the middle. CDR3 residues: CASSSGGTSYNEQFF. CDR3 bases: TGTGCCAGCAGCTCGGGTGGCACTTCCTACAATGAGCAGTTCTTC.

This sequence joins TRBV7-9 and TRBJ2-7, with D perhaps being TRBD1 or TRBD2 (6 bases each). The germline V and J ends were trimmed by 5 bases and 0 bases, with 20 bases remaining between them. Germline V gives CDR1 SEHNR, CDR2 FQNEAQ (reference sequence). This CDR3 spans 17 amino acids. CDR3 loop: CASSQRLGGHSSYEQYF. CDR3 DNA sequence: TGTGCCAGCAGCCAACGGTTGGGGGGCCACAGCTCCTACGAGCAGTACTTC.

CDR3 sequence reads: CASSVQGANTEAFF. The CDR3 DNA follows: TGTGCCAGCAGCGTCCAGGGTGCGAACACTGAAGCTTTCTTT. The chain recombines TRBV9 with TRBJ1-1; possibly TRBD1 for D (5 bases). This CDR3 spans 14 amino acids. V was shortened by 2 bases and J by 1 base, with 9 bases between the two germline ends. CDR1 is SGDLS, CDR2 YYNGEE, per germline.

This clone was seen more than once but under ten times. The chain uses TRBV7-9 and TRBJ2-5, with TRBD2 identical over 11 bases. The CDR3 runs to 19 residues. CDR1 and CDR2 (germline): SEHNR, FQNEAQ (reference sequence). V was pared by 5 bases and J by 5 bases, with 19 bases of the junction left unmatched. CDR3 residues: CASSLAQIWVAGGPETQYF. In nucleotides, the CDR3 is TGTGCCAGCAGCCTCGCCCAGATCTGGGTAGCGGGAGGGCCGGAGACCCAGTACTTC.

The chain joins TRBV19 to TRBJ2-5; D is unclear. Germline CDR1 and CDR2: LNHDA and SQIVND (reference sequence). CDR3 size: 13 residues. The V end lost 6 bases, the J end lost 4 bases, and 12 bases lay between the germline ends. The CDR3 loop reads CASSFTWGETQYF. The CDR3 nucleotides are TGTGCCAGTAGCTTCACCTGGGGAGAGACCCAGTACTTC.

On this clone: Additional DNA sequences in this sample encode the identical CDR3. The chain recombines TRBV4-3 with TRBJ2-2; 7 bases fit TRBD1. Germline V gene lookup returns CDR1 LGHNA and CDR2 YSLEER. The J segment lost 4 bases and the V segment lost 4 bases, leaving 6 bases of the junction unmatched. The CDR3 has 15 amino acids. This CDR3 is CASSRDRSSTGELFF. The CDR3 DNA reads as TGCGCCAGCAGCCGGGACAGATCGAGCACCGGGGAGCTGTTTTTT.

In its sample, this clone was seen once. J is TRBJ2-5 and V is TRBV30; TRBD2 might be the D (5 bases). With 5 bases removed from V and 4 bases from J, the gap between germline ends came to 20 bases. The CDR3 is 15 amino acids. Germline-derived CDR1 and CDR2 are GTSNPN and SVGIG (reference sequence). CDR3 amino acids: CAWGGLEMRVETQYF. The CDR3 nucleotides read TGTGCCTGGGGTGGCCTCGAAATGAGGGTAGAGACCCAGTACTTC.

The V call is TRBV6-1, the J call TRBJ2-7, with 10 bases that match TRBD1. Germline values: CDR1 MNHNS, CDR2 SASEGT. Germline trimming cut 5 bases from V and 2 bases from J; bases unmatched to any gene: 6. The CDR3 runs 15 residues. Written as DNA, the CDR3 is TGTGCCAGCAGTCCCCGACAGGGGGCCCCCTACGAGCAGTACTTC. It codes for CASSPRQGAPYEQYF.

V is TRBV13 and J is TRBJ2-5; no definite D call. The V end was cut by 6 bases, the J end by 5 bases, with 10 bases between. Germline V lookup: CDR1 PRHDT, CDR2 FYEKMQ (reference sequence). The CDR3 runs 12 residues. The CDR3 DNA follows: TGTGCCAGCAGGGGATCTGGGGAGACCCAGTACTTC. This translates into CASRGSGETQYF.

This clone was found once. V is TRBV11-2 and J is TRBJ2-7; D is unresolved. Germline CDR1 reads SGHAT; CDR2 reads FQNNGV. V lost 3 bases and J 4 bases, leaving 7 bases between the germline ends. The CDR3 totals 12 residues. The CDR3 is CASSFTLYEQYF. CDR3 bases: TGTGCCAGCAGCTTCACACTGTACGAGCAGTACTTC. Full variable domain (rest looked up from reference TRBV11-2 and TRBJ2-7): EAGVAQSPRYKIIEKRQSVAFWCNPISGHATLYWYQQILGQGPKLLIQFQNNGVVDDSQLPKDRFSAERLKGVDSTLKIQPAKLEDSAVYLCASSFTLYEQYFGPGTRLTVT.

This clone was counted once. The V call is TRBV18, the J call TRBJ2-4; 7 bases agree with TRBD2. The germline V gene has CDR1 KGHSH and CDR2 LQKENI. The CDR3 totals 16 residues. Losses at the gene ends were 6 bases for V and 2 bases for J; bases not matched to a gene: 10. The CDR3 reads CASSKGASGTKNIQYF. The CDR3 coding sequence is TGTGCCAGCTCGAAAGGGGCTAGCGGAACCAAAAACATTCAGTACTTC.

The chain recombines TRBV7-2 with TRBJ1-4; possible D gene TRBD1, 5 bases. Trimming stripped 2 bases from V and 7 bases from J, with 11 bases between. The CDR3 runs 14 residues. Germline V gene sequence: CDR1 SGHTA, CDR2 FQGNSA. DNA for the CDR3: TGTGCCAGCAGCTTACCAGGGCAGGGTGAAAAACTGTTTTTT. It encodes CASSLPGQGEKLFF.

The chain has TRBV5-4 and TRBJ2-7; D is possibly TRBD1 (6 bases). CDR1 SGHNT and CDR2 YYREEE come from the germline V gene (reference sequence). CDR3 length: 14 amino acids. V lost 0 bases, J lost 6 bases, and 13 bases lay in between. CDR3 in DNA: TGTGCCAGCAGCTTGGTTAGTAAAGGGGGCGAGCAGTACTTC. Its translation is CASSLVSKGGEQYF.

The CDR3 DNA reads TGTGCCAGCAGTGAAGGCGACAGCACAGATACGCAGTATTTT. Translating gives CASSEGDSTDTQYF. J is TRBJ2-3 and V is TRBV6-1; no definite D call. The CDR3 contains 14 residues. Trimming took off 1 base at V and 0 bases at J, with 5 bases between the two ends. Germline V gene lookup returns CDR1 MNHNS and CDR2 SASEGT.

The chain combines TRBV15 with TRBJ2-1; 14 bases are shared with TRBD2. Germline CDR1 reads LNHNV; CDR2 reads YYDKDF (reference sequence). This CDR3 has 17 amino acids. Trimming at V came to 2 bases and at J to 9 bases, leaving 9 bases not matched to a gene. CDR3 in DNA: TGTGCCACCAGCAGACCGACTAGCGGGAGGGCGGGTGTTGAGCAGTTCTTC. It encodes CATSRPTSGRAGVEQFF.

V usage is TRBV7-2 and J usage is TRBJ2-2; D gene unclear. Germline V gene sequence: CDR1 SGHTA, CDR2 FQGNSA. The CDR3 length is 13 residues. The germline V and J ends were trimmed by 5 bases and 7 bases, with 11 bases remaining between them. The CDR3 here is CASSLNLYGELFF. The CDR3 nucleotides are TGTGCCAGCAGCCTCAACTTATACGGGGAGCTGTTTTTT.

The chain combines TRBV4-2 with TRBJ2-5; no reliable D call. Germline CDR1 is LGHNA and CDR2 is YNFKEQ. The CDR3 is 16 amino acids. Trimming pared 4 bases from V and 3 bases from J, leaving 18 bases between. The CDR3 region has the DNA TGTGCCAGCAGCCCCGGGCAACCGGCGAGCGAAGAGACCCAGTACTTC. Protein sequence: CASSPGQPASEETQYF.

This clone was seen just once. The chain is built from TRBV18 and TRBJ2-5; tentatively, D is TRBD2 (5 bases). This CDR3 has 15 amino acids. The V gene lost 3 bases and the J gene lost 5 bases, with 16 bases spanning the gap. The V gene's germline CDR1 is KGHSH and CDR2 LQKENI. The CDR3 loop reads CASSPRKWGEETQYF. The CDR3 region has the DNA TGTGCCAGCTCACCCCGGAAATGGGGAGAGGAGACCCAGTACTTC.

The genes are TRBV2 and TRBJ2-3, with D perhaps matching TRBD1 (6 bases). The length of the CDR3 is 13 residues. The V end lost 7 bases, the J end lost 5 bases, and 13 bases lay between the germline ends. Germline assignment: CDR1 SNHLY and CDR2 FYNNEI. The CDR3 DNA follows: TGTGCCAGCACCCTAACAGGGATAGATACGCAGTATTTT. Its protein is CASTLTGIDTQYF.

The chain joins TRBV9 to TRBJ2-2, with TRBD2 identical over 12 bases. This CDR3 has 15 residues. CDR1 SGDLS and CDR2 YYNGEE come from the germline V gene. Germline trimming cut 6 bases from V and 0 bases from J; bases unmatched to any gene: 0. This CDR3 is CASTSGRANTGELFF. CDR3 nucleotide sequence: TGTGCCAGCACTAGCGGGAGGGCGAACACCGGGGAGCTGTTTTTT.

The chain links TRBV25-1 to TRBJ1-3; 9 bases are a match to TRBD1. V lost 5 bases, J lost 1 base, and 6 bases stayed unmatched. Looked up from germline, CDR1 is MGHDK and CDR2 is SYGVNS. The CDR3 length is 16 residues. The CDR3 nucleotides read TGTGCCAGCAGTATACCCGGGACAGGGTCTGGAAACACCATATATTTT. Its protein is CASSIPGTGSGNTIYF.

The V and J genes are TRBV5-1 and TRBJ2-3, with 12 bases lining up with TRBD1. The V gene's germline CDR1 is SGHRS and CDR2 YFSETQ. The CDR3 loop spans 15 amino acids. The junction had 7 bases not matched to a gene; V was cut back by 7 bases and J by 4 bases. The CDR3 DNA reads TGCGCCAGCCTGGGACAGGGGGCTATGGCAGATACGCAGTATTTT. The encoded protein is CASLGQGAMADTQYF.

As concerns this clone: Other DNA sequences in the sample encode the same CDR3. The CDR3 DNA reads TGTGCCAGCAGACCCGGACTGGAGACCTACGAGCAGTACTTC. It is translated as CASRPGLETYEQYF. The chain uses TRBV2 and TRBJ2-7, with D possibly TRBD2 on 5 matching bases. With 6 bases removed from V and 2 bases from J, the gap between germline ends came to 14 bases. This CDR3 is 14 amino acids long. Germline V gives CDR1 SNHLY, CDR2 FYNNEI. The variable domain in full, completed from reference TRBV2 and TRBJ2-7, reads EPEVTQTPSHQVTQMGQEVILRCVPISNHLYFYWYRQILGQKVEFLVSFYNNEISEKSEIFDDQFSVERPDGSNFTLKIRSTKLEDSAMYFCASRPGLETYEQYFGPGTRLTVT.